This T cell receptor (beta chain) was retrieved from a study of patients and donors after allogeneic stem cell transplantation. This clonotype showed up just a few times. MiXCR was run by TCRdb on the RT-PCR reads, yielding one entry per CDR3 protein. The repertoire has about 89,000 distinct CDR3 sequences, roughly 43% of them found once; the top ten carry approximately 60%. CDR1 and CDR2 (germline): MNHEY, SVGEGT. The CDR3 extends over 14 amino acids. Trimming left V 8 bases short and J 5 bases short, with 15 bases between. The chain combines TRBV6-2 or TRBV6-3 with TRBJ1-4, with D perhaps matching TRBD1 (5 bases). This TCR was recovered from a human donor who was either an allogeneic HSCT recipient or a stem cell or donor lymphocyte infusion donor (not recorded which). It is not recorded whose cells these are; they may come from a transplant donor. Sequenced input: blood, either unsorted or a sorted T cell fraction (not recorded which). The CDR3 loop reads CASQGGAKNEKLFF. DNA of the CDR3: TGTGCCAGCCAAGGAGGGGCGAAGAATGAAAAACTGTTTTTT.